Reported below is one T cell receptor (beta chain). Its antigen is not known. The data originate from a study of response to subunit inactivated influenza vaccine. J lost 4 bases, V lost 0 bases, and 6 bases had no gene match. The CDR3 is made up of 16 amino acids. Germline V gene data show CDR1 as DFQATT and CDR2 as SNEGSKA (reference sequence). Whole-study findings and limits: Authors suggested seasonal influenza vaccinations each recruit few new T cells.

One entry per CDR3 protein results from TCRdb running MiXCR on the RT-PCR reads. This sample has about 780,000 distinct CDR3 sequences, with approximately 17% found just once. This clonotype was sampled from a man aged 50-59 years who received an inactivated influenza vaccine. The material sequenced was PBMCs from blood, taken around 5 days after vaccination. The chain links TRBV20-1 to TRBJ2-1, with 10 bases lining up with TRBD1. This CDR3 reads CSARDAPGQGYNEQFF. The CDR3 DNA sequence: TGCAGTGCTAGAGATGCCCCGGGACAGGGGTACAATGAGCAGTTCTTC.